Many counts were recorded for the clone carrying this TCR beta chain. Its antigen is not known. Researchers took RNA transcripts and amplified the TCR beta CDR3 regions from them. The primer set for the first-round RT-PCR of the TCR CDR3 was HTBI. TCRdb passed the multiplex PCR reads through MiXCR, listing each CDR3 protein once. The sample carries roughly 180,000 distinct CDR3 sequences, roughly 10% recorded once. These data originate in a study of T cells in Graves' hyperthyroidism and ophthalmopathy. Whole-study findings and limits: Expanded thyroid clonotypes (above 0.001) were mostly also found in blood. Model output signaled ophthalmopathy a median approximately six months ahead of onset.

Not enrolled were patients with uncontrolled infection, other autoimmune disease, pregnancy or lactation. Drawn at first hyperthyroidism diagnosis, the blood sample preceded any ophthalmopathy symptoms. CDR3 length equals 13 residues. The V end lost 2 bases, the J end lost 2 bases, and 7 bases lay between the germline ends. Germline CDR1 and CDR2: GTSNPN and SVGIG (reference sequence). The sample consisted of blood. The chain links TRBV30 to TRBJ1-5, with a tentative D call TRBD1 (5 bases). The origin of this receptor is a woman younger than 30 with Graves' hyperthyroidism that later progressed to Graves' ophthalmopathy. This chain's CDR3 is CAWSFRGNQPQHF. DNA of the CDR3: TGTGCCTGGAGTTTCAGGGGCAATCAGCCCCAGCATTTT.